This paragraph covers one TCR beta chain sequence. The data are from a study of CD8 T cells in Susac syndrome. Across the study: When their blood was taken, patients with Susac syndrome were therapy-naive, taking corticosteroids, or taking intravenous immunoglobulin alone.

Random hexamers were used to reverse transcribe an amount of roughly 0.5 to 1 ug RNA. The amplification used immunoSEQ multiplex PCR on TCR beta CDR3; it spanned 54 Vbeta and 13 Jbeta. TCRdb independently ran MiXCR on the immunoSEQ multiplex PCR reads; one entry per CDR3 protein. The sample holds 100,000 to 150,000 distinct CDR3 sequences, 96% seen once. Germline loops: CDR1 LNHNV, CDR2 YYDKDF (reference sequence). V was trimmed by 4 bases and J by 5 bases, leaving 11 bases between them. This CDR3 has 13 residues. Sequencing input: CD4+ T cells from PBMCs. This clonotype was obtained from a human donor with Susac syndrome. The genes are TRBV15 and TRBJ2-5; no reliable D call. In nucleotides, the CDR3 is TGTGCCACCAGCAAGGATCTTGGGGAGACCCAGTACTTC. As protein: CATSKDLGETQYF.